Below are 19 T cell receptor beta chains sequenced from a single sample in a study of T cells after posttransplantation cyclophosphamide. Produced via immunoSEQ multiplex PCR; TCRdb's table is partial and in-frame only. Of 5,500 to 9,000 clones listed, 91% were seen once; the top ten hold around 3.9%. Sequencing was carried out using CD4+ T cells sorted from blood. The receptors here all came from a woman aged 50 to 65 in good health and a related stem cell transplant donor.

The chain employs TRBV25-1 and TRBJ1-6; 7 nucleotides agree with TRBD1. There are 13 residues in the CDR3. The germline CDR1 and CDR2 sequences are MGHDK and SYGVNS. Unmatched junction bases numbered 7, after V lost 7 bases and J lost 10 bases. CDR3 sequence: CASKGQESSPLHF. As DNA, the CDR3 is TGTGCCAGCAAAGGACAGGAAAGCTCACCCCTCCACTTT.

This clone showed up just once. This sequence joins TRBV5-1 and TRBJ2-1, with 16 bases aligning to TRBD2. The trim removed 4 bases at V and 2 bases at J, leaving 3 bases unmatched. This CDR3 contains 17 residues. Germline CDR1 reads SGHRS; CDR2 reads YFSETQ. The CDR3 DNA sequence: TGCGCCAGCAGCATGGGACTAGCGGGGGGGCCCTACAATGAGCAGTTCTTC. Translated, it gives CASSMGLAGGPYNEQFF.

As concerns this clone: The sample carries other DNA sequences with the same CDR3. This chain uses TRBV11-3 with TRBJ1-6; maybe TRBD1 (5 bases). Germline-derived CDR1 and CDR2 are SGHNT and YENEEA. The CDR3 totals 14 residues. The V and J ends lost 5 bases and 6 bases respectively, with 11 bases between them. CDR3 sequence (DNA): TGTGCCAGCAGCCTGGAGGGGACTAATTCACCCCTCCACTTT. Its protein product is CASSLEGTNSPLHF.

This clone was found a few times. This rearrangement joins TRBV5-1 to TRBJ2-5; D possibly corresponds to TRBD1 (6 bases). V was pared by 0 bases and J by 5 bases, with 14 bases between. The CDR3 runs 15 residues. The germline V gene has CDR1 SGHRS and CDR2 YFSETQ. The CDR3 reads CASSLVKAGVETQYF. CDR3 nucleotide sequence: TGCGCCAGCAGCTTGGTCAAGGCAGGGGTGGAGACCCAGTACTTC.

The genes are TRBV11-2 and TRBJ2-7; 10 nucleotides agree with TRBD2. V gave up 6 bases and J gave up 6 bases; unmatched junction bases: 8. This CDR3 spans 14 amino acids. Germline V gives CDR1 SGHAT, CDR2 FQNNGV. CDR3 coding DNA: TGTGCCAGCAGTCCTAGCGGGGGACAAGCCGAGCAGTACTTC. Translated: CASSPSGGQAEQYF.

The chain joins TRBV25-1 to TRBJ2-1, with 12 bases lining up with TRBD2. CDR3 length: 17 amino acids. Trimming removed 4 bases from V and 3 bases from J; junction bases left unmatched: 7. Germline-derived CDR1 and CDR2 are MGHDK and SYGVNS. CDR3 region: CASSASLLAGGYNEQFF. CDR3 DNA: TGTGCCAGCAGTGCGTCCCTACTAGCGGGGGGCTACAATGAGCAGTTCTTC.

The chain joins TRBV11-2 to TRBJ1-1; D is undetermined. CDR1 is SGHAT and CDR2 is FQNNGV in the germline V gene. V was trimmed by 4 bases and J by 5 bases, leaving 14 bases between them. The CDR3 is made up of 14 amino acids. CDR3 DNA sequence: TGTGCCAGCAGCTCCGGGTGGTTGGAGACTGAAGCTTTCTTT. It codes for CASSSGWLETEAFF.

The rearrangement links TRBV5-1 to TRBJ2-1, with unresolved D. The CDR3 has 16 residues. Germline-derived CDR1 and CDR2 are SGHRS and YFSETQ. The ends were cut back, 1 base at V and 6 bases at J, with 17 bases in the middle. CDR3 DNA sequence: TGCGCCAGCAGCTTGTCGTCCCAAAGTAGAGGCAATGAGCAGTTCTTC. Its translation is CASSLSSQSRGNEQFF. Full variable domain (remainder filled in from reference TRBV5-1 and TRBJ2-1): KAGVTQTPRYLIKTRGQQVTLSCSPISGHRSVSWYQQTPGQGLQFLFEYFSETQRNKGNFPGRFSGRQFSNSRSEMNVSTLELGDSALYLCASSLSSQSRGNEQFFGPGTRLTVL.

This rearrangement joins TRBV18 to TRBJ2-7; a possible D gene is TRBD1 (5 bases). Germline V gene lookup returns CDR1 KGHSH and CDR2 LQKENI. The CDR3 length is 15 residues. V dropped 4 bases and J dropped 3 bases, with 16 bases sitting between them. Written as DNA, the CDR3 is TGTGCCAGCTCACTAACCGGACACGTCAGCTACGAGCAGTACTTC. Its protein is CASSLTGHVSYEQYF. The full variable domain, its missing parts supplied by reference TRBV18 and TRBJ2-7, is NAGVMQNPRHLVRRRGQEARLRCSPMKGHSHVYWYRQLPEEGLKFMVYLQKENIIDESGMPKERFSAEFPKEGPSILRIQQVVRGDSAAYFCASSLTGHVSYEQYFGPGTRLTVT.

This chain links TRBV10-1 with TRBJ2-7; 7 bases align to TRBD1. With 5 bases clipped from V and 3 bases from J, the junction kept 4 bases outside the gene matches. The germline V gene has CDR1 WNHNN and CDR2 SYGVQD (reference sequence). The CDR3 length is 13 residues. This CDR3 is CASSPGQDYEQYF. The DNA of the CDR3 is TGCGCCAGCAGTCCAGGACAGGACTACGAGCAGTACTTC.

The chain employs TRBV19 and TRBJ2-3; no definite D call. The CDR3 sequence is 16 residues long. Looked up from germline, CDR1 is LNHDA and CDR2 is SQIVND (reference sequence). The ends were cut back, 4 bases at V and 0 bases at J, with 14 bases in the middle. The CDR3 protein is CASSTRIGASTDTQYF. Here the CDR3 DNA reads TGTGCCAGTAGTACTCGCATTGGAGCTAGCACAGATACGCAGTATTTT.

This sequence joins TRBV6-6 and TRBJ1-1; D unresolved. V was trimmed by 2 bases and J by 0 bases, leaving 13 bases between them. The germline gives CDR1 MNHNY, CDR2 SVGAGI (reference sequence). The CDR3 loop spans 16 amino acids. CDR3 protein: CASSYGGGSMNTEAFF. The CDR3 DNA sequence: TGTGCCAGCAGTTACGGTGGAGGCTCAATGAACACTGAAGCTTTCTTT.

The chain combines TRBV10-2 with TRBJ2-1, with 11 bases that match TRBD2. The CDR3 sequence is 13 residues long. Germline CDR1 is WSHSY and CDR2 is SAAADI. Losses at the gene ends were 5 bases for V and 11 bases for J; bases not matched to a gene: 5. Here the CDR3 reads CASSPLAGGKQFF. CDR3 in DNA: TGCGCCAGCAGTCCCTTAGCGGGGGGGAAGCAGTTCTTC.

The genes are TRBV28 and TRBJ2-4; 14 bases fit TRBD2. The V gene's germline CDR1 is MDHEN and CDR2 SYDVKM. After removal of 3 bases from V and 0 bases from J, the junction contained 13 bases not matched to a gene. The CDR3 spans 21 residues. The DNA for the CDR3 is TGTGCCAGCAGTTTTCTTATTTTGACTAGCGGGAGGGCCGTAGCCAAAAACATTCAGTACTTC. It translates to CASSFLILTSGRAVAKNIQYF.

The chain joins TRBV5-1 to TRBJ2-7; D might be TRBD2 (5 bases). Germline V gene sequence: CDR1 SGHRS, CDR2 YFSETQ. V was cut by 0 bases and J by 1 base, with 11 bases left in between. This CDR3 region has 15 residues. This CDR3 reads CASSLGGNPSYEQYF. In nucleotides, the CDR3 is TGCGCCAGCAGCTTGGGAGGGAACCCTTCCTACGAGCAGTACTTC.

The V gene is TRBV5-4, the J gene TRBJ2-7, with 7 bases matching TRBD1. Germline loops: CDR1 SGHNT, CDR2 YYREEE (reference sequence). J gave up 5 bases and V 4 bases, and 9 bases lay outside the gene matches. The CDR3 spans 14 residues. The CDR3 DNA sequence: TGTGCCAGCAGCCCGCAGACAGGGAGAGACGAGCAGTACTTC. Its translation is CASSPQTGRDEQYF.

The genes are TRBV6-5 and TRBJ1-5; a possible D gene is TRBD1 (5 bases). The CDR3 loop spans 14 amino acids. Germline V gene data show CDR1 as MNHEY and CDR2 as SVGAGI. With 0 bases removed from V and 4 bases from J, the gap between germline ends came to 7 bases. The CDR3 spells CASSYSRGNQPQHF. As DNA, the CDR3 is TGTGCCAGCAGTTACTCGCGGGGGAATCAGCCCCAGCATTTT.

The rearrangement joins TRBV5-1 to TRBJ1-1, with 9 nucleotides matching TRBD1. This CDR3 has 16 amino acids. In germline, CDR1 is SGHRS, CDR2 YFSETQ. V was pared by 5 bases and J by 2 bases, with 10 bases of the junction left unmatched. The CDR3 loop reads CASRRTGADFNTEAFF. In nucleotides, the CDR3 is TGCGCCAGCAGACGGACAGGGGCGGACTTTAACACTGAAGCTTTCTTT.

The chain links TRBV7-9 to TRBJ1-1; 7 nucleotides align to TRBD1. Germline values: CDR1 SEHNR, CDR2 FQNEAQ (reference sequence). V gave up 5 bases and J gave up 5 bases; unmatched junction bases: 8. This CDR3 region has 14 residues. CDR3 protein: CASSLPGGSTEAFF. CDR3 coding DNA: TGTGCCAGCAGCCTTCCAGGGGGATCGACTGAAGCTTTCTTT.